This T cell receptor beta chain derives from a study of T cell responses to AZD1222 COVID-19 vaccine. General study results and limits: In a largely white British group with more females than males, clonal diversity was possibly underestimated. Spike-wide vaccine-associated CD4 TCRs dominated at 160-218 and 743-854. Compared with day 0, the breadth and depth of the Spike-specific TCR repertoire rose significantly after two doses of AZD1222. It was only after the peak T cell response that any repertoires were sampled.

Trimming took 7 bases from V and 8 from J; bases not matched to a gene: 8. The germline gives CDR1 MNHEY, CDR2 SVGAGI. There are 13 residues in the CDR3. A word on this clone: No antigen is known for it.

Some clones are missing from TCRdb's copy, which holds only in-frame ones; the method was immunoSEQ multiplex PCR. Altogether fewer than 50,000 clones are present, 80% being singletons, with the ten largest covering about 20%. The TCR comes from an adult who received the MenACWY meningococcal vaccine as a control. The chain joins TRBV6-5 to TRBJ1-1, with 9 bases lining up with TRBD1. The specimen was peripheral blood, collected 28 days after the second dose of the MenACWY control vaccine. CDR3 amino acids: CASTRTGVSEAFF. CDR3 coding DNA: TGTGCCAGCACCCGGACAGGGGTTTCCGAAGCTTTCTTT.